A single sample is the source of the 9 T cell receptor beta chains below, sequenced in a study of T cell responses to AZD1222 COVID-19 vaccine (dated by TCRdb to about 2021). The library was produced with the immunoSEQ multiplex PCR assay. TCRdb carries this immuneACCESS record with in-frame sequences only. Its versions omit some clonotypes, under half of them owing to an unresolved V gene in the studies checked, with the rest unexplained. The sample table holds over 55,000 clones, of which roughly 80% were seen once. Less than 4.5% of the sample lies in the top ten. Read against the paper, the sample's time point label means: about 28 days (+/-7) after the second vaccine dose. Specimen: peripheral blood, collected 28 days after the second AZD1222 dose. The receptors were sampled from an adult who received the AZD1222 COVID-19 vaccine.

The rearrangement uses TRBV5-1 and TRBJ2-2, with D perhaps matching TRBD2 (6 bases). With 3 bases removed from V and 0 bases from J, the gap between germline ends came to 9 bases. CDR1 is SGHRS, CDR2 YFSETQ, per germline. CDR3 length equals 15 residues. CDR3 DNA: TGCGCCAGCAGCTCGGAGGGTACGAACACCGGGGAGCTGTTTTTT. Translated, it gives CASSSEGTNTGELFF.

The rearrangement uses TRBV7-2 and TRBJ2-5, with D possibly matching TRBD2 (5 bases). Trimming took 5 bases from V and 1 from J, leaving 17 bases between them. Germline CDR1 is SGHTA and CDR2 is FQGNSA. This CDR3 has 16 residues. This CDR3 reads CASSLTGRRAQETQYF. CDR3 coding DNA: TGTGCCAGCAGCCTAACCGGGCGGCGGGCCCAAGAGACCCAGTACTTC.

The chain couples TRBV6-6 to TRBJ1-2; possibly TRBD1 for D (6 bases). V dropped 6 bases and J dropped 4 bases, with 12 bases sitting between them. CDR1 is MNHNY, CDR2 SVGAGI, per germline (reference sequence). The CDR3 has 13 amino acids. The CDR3 here is CASSLRGSYGYTF. The CDR3 DNA is TGTGCCAGCAGCCTGAGGGGGAGCTATGGCTACACCTTC.

The table lists this clone with a few counts. The V call is TRBV6-4, the J call TRBJ2-1; D is perhaps TRBD1 or TRBD2 (5 bases each). This CDR3 has 13 residues. V was clipped by 0 bases and J by 9 bases, with 9 bases between them. The germline V gene encodes CDR1 MRHNA and CDR2 SNTAGT. The CDR3 here is CASSDSWGTEQFF. CDR3 DNA: TGTGCCAGCAGTGACTCGTGGGGGACTGAGCAGTTCTTC.

V gene TRBV6-1 combines with J gene TRBJ2-1, with 10 bases identical to TRBD2. The V gene's germline CDR1 is MNHNS and CDR2 SASEGT. This CDR3 is built from 17 residues. Germline trimming cut 3 bases from V and 4 bases from J; bases unmatched to any gene: 9. The CDR3 DNA follows: TGTGCCAGCAGTGAGCTGGGGTCTAGCGGGGGTTACAATGAGCAGTTCTTC. Its protein product is CASSELGSSGGYNEQFF.

This clone has more than one count but fewer than ten. This chain joins TRBV3-1 (or the pseudogene TRBV3-2) and TRBJ2-5; possible D gene TRBD2, 7 bases. V gave up 6 bases and J gave up 5 bases, with 13 bases separating them. Germline loops: CDR1 LGHDT, CDR2 YNNKEL (reference sequence). The CDR3 runs 13 residues. Written as DNA, the CDR3 is TGTGCCAGCAGGGGGGGGCCCGGGGAGACCCAGTACTTC. Amino acid sequence: CASRGGPGETQYF.

This chain connects TRBV9 to TRBJ2-3; 10 bases line up with TRBD2. The junction had 7 bases not matched to a gene; V was cut back by 0 bases and J by 6 bases. Germline V gives CDR1 SGDLS, CDR2 YYNGEE. The CDR3 sequence is 16 residues long. The DNA of the CDR3 is TGTGCCAGCAGCGTAGTCAGCGGGGGGGCCGGGGATACGCAGTATTTT. The encoded protein is CASSVVSGGAGDTQYF.

The rearrangement uses TRBV6-5 and TRBJ1-5; D is unclear. The ends were cut back, 10 bases at V and 6 bases at J, with 16 bases in the middle. The CDR3 runs to 13 residues. Germline CDR1 MNHEY, CDR2 SVGAGI. The CDR3 spells CATKGGSGQPQHF. CDR3 in DNA: TGTGCCACCAAGGGAGGGTCGGGTCAGCCCCAGCATTTT.

This clone has just one count. The CDR3: CASSAGVGGQPQHF. CDR3 bases: TGTGCCAGCAGCGCGGGAGTGGGAGGACAGCCCCAGCATTTT. The rearrangement joins TRBV9 to TRBJ1-5; D is unclear. The V end lost 3 bases, the J end lost 7 bases, and 14 bases lay between the germline ends. Germline CDR1 and CDR2: SGDLS and YYNGEE. This CDR3 has 14 residues.